The entry below gives a single T cell receptor (beta chain) sequence along with its context. This sample stems from a study of early T cells in non-severe SARS-CoV-2 infection. This CDR3 spans 15 amino acids. CDR1 and CDR2 from the germline V gene are SGHTA and FQGNSA. Trimming cost V 3 bases and J 6 bases; bases outside gene matches: 7. Each CDR3 protein is one row after TCRdb ran MiXCR on the 5' RACE reads. The table lists fewer than 65,000 distinct CDR3 sequences, 8% to 13% of them singletons. The specimen was whole blood. This sequence joins TRBV7-2 and TRBJ2-3; 9 nucleotides line up with TRBD2. The TCR sequence derives from an adult who was a healthcare worker with PCR-confirmed SARS-CoV-2 infection or an uninfected control (not recorded which). The CDR3 reads CASSLNSGRTDTQYF. The DNA of the CDR3 is TGTGCCAGCAGCTTGAATAGCGGGAGAACCGATACGCAGTATTTT.